Below, 14 T cell receptor beta chains from the same sample are listed, as sequenced in a study of shared clonotypes between healthy human individuals. Only in-frame clones appear in the TCRdb table, and some are missing; sequencing was by immunoSEQ multiplex PCR. The profile shows about half a million clones, approximately 80% of them singletons. The specimen was PBMCs. These receptors were taken from a woman between 40 and 55 years old in good health. Some clones in this sample may be carry-over from other donors' samples.

The rearrangement links TRBV18 to TRBJ1-4; TRBD1 agrees at 7 bases. From germline, CDR1 is KGHSH and CDR2 LQKENI. The CDR3 consists of 13 residues. Trimming at V came to 4 bases and at J to 8 bases, leaving 4 bases not matched to a gene. The CDR3 loop is CASSRETGEKLFF. CDR3 in DNA: TGTGCCAGCTCACGAGAGACAGGGGAAAAACTGTTTTTT.

A few counts support this clone. The rearrangement uses TRBV4-2 and TRBJ1-1, with a tentative D call TRBD1 (6 bases). This CDR3 spans 14 amino acids. Per germline, CDR1 LGHNA and CDR2 YNFKEQ. Trimming shortened V by 2 bases and J by 4 bases, and 11 bases separated the two germline ends. This CDR3 reads CASSQQGWSTEAFF. The DNA of the CDR3 is TGTGCCAGCAGCCAACAGGGGTGGAGCACTGAAGCTTTCTTT.

The chain uses TRBV30 and TRBJ2-1, with 7 bases identical to TRBD2. The ends lost 3 bases at V and 8 bases at J; junction bases unmatched: 1. Germline assignment: CDR1 GTSNPN and CDR2 SVGIG (reference sequence). The CDR3 is 11 residues long. The CDR3 coding sequence is TGTGCCTGGAGGCGGGAGCATGAGCAGTTCTTC. It codes for CAWRREHEQFF.

The gene calls are TRBV18 and TRBJ2-7; D may match TRBD1 or TRBD2 (6 bases each). The germline V gene encodes CDR1 KGHSH and CDR2 LQKENI. The CDR3 consists of 15 residues. With 3 bases removed from V and 3 bases from J, the gap between germline ends came to 15 bases. The CDR3 loop is CASSPRGAGDYEQYF. CDR3 bases: TGTGCCAGCTCACCGAGGGGGGCAGGGGACTACGAGCAGTACTTC.

A word on this clone: A much larger clonotype is one base distant, so this may be a read error. This sequence joins TRBV29-1 and TRBJ1-1, with D possibly being TRBD1 (6 bases). This CDR3 comprises 13 residues. CDR1 SQVTM and CDR2 ANQGSEA come from the germline V gene. The CDR3 sequence: CSVDYGGGTGAFF. CDR3 coding DNA: TGCAGCGTTGATTATGGTGGGGGCACTGGAGCTTTCTTT.

This chain links TRBV11-3 with TRBJ2-7; the match to TRBD2 covers 7 bases. The CDR3 sequence is 16 residues long. In germline, CDR1 is SGHNT, CDR2 YENEEA. The V gene end was trimmed by 6 bases and the J gene end by 1 base; junction bases not matched to a gene: 12. CDR3 sequence: CASSSGGWIRSYEQYF. The CDR3 DNA follows: TGTGCCAGCAGTTCCGGGGGGTGGATTAGGTCCTACGAGCAGTACTTC. The variable domain in full, with the rest retrieved from reference TRBV11-3 and TRBJ2-7, is EAGVVQSPRYKIIEKKQPVAFWCNPISGHNTLYWYLQNLGQGPELLIRYENEEAVDDSQLPKDRFSAERLKGVDSTLKIQPAELGDSAVYLCASSSGGWIRSYEQYFGPGTRLTVT.

This rearrangement joins TRBV28 to TRBJ2-7; 9 bases line up with TRBD1. This CDR3 region has 16 residues. From germline, CDR1 is MDHEN and CDR2 SYDVKM. J was trimmed by 6 bases and V by 2 bases; bases with no gene match: 11. The CDR3, as DNA: TGTGCCAGCAGTTTAAGTCTTGGACAGGGGCCCCTCGAGCAGTACTTC. Translated: CASSLSLGQGPLEQYF.

About this clone itself: Since a far larger clone is one base different, this is likely a read error. The chain links TRBV29-1 to TRBJ2-5; TRBD2 aligns across 7 bases. This CDR3 contains 16 residues. Germline CDR1 is SQVTM and CDR2 is ANQGSEA. Trimming at V came to 7 bases and at J to 5 bases, leaving 19 bases not matched to a gene. CDR3 loop: CSATPRTRLGGETQYF. The CDR3 region has the DNA TGCAGCGCTACCCCCCGGACTAGACTGGGCGGGGAGACCCAGTACTTC.

This clone came up a few times. The chain carries TRBV4-3 and TRBJ1-1; TRBD1 is a possible D gene (5 bases). This CDR3 spans 19 amino acids. V gave up 3 bases and J gave up 3 bases, with 26 bases separating them. Germline-derived CDR1 and CDR2 are LGHNA and YSLEER. The CDR3 nucleotides are TGCGCCAGCAGCCACCAATCGCCGACAGACTTGGCCGGGGACACTGAAGCTTTCTTT. Amino acids: CASSHQSPTDLAGDTEAFF.

This clone has only a few counts. The V call is TRBV2, the J call TRBJ2-3; D is ambiguous. The germline gives CDR1 SNHLY, CDR2 FYNNEI. This CDR3 has 12 residues. V shed 6 bases and J shed 2 bases, with 6 bases lying between them. DNA for the CDR3: TGTGCCAGCAGGACAAACACAGATACGCAGTATTTT. Encoded protein: CASRTNTDTQYF.

CDR3 sequence: CACAKGFYEQYF. CDR3 coding DNA: TGTGCCTGCGCTAAGGGATTCTACGAGCAGTACTTC. This chain uses TRBV30 with TRBJ2-7; D not resolved. The length of the CDR3 is 12 residues. Germline-derived CDR1 and CDR2 are GTSNPN and SVGIG (reference sequence). The germline V and J ends were trimmed by 6 bases and 3 bases, with 12 bases remaining between them. Using reference TRBV30 and TRBJ2-7 for the parts outside the CDR3, the full variable domain is SQTIHQWPATLVQPVGSPLSLECTVEGTSNPNLYWYRQAAGRGLQLLFYSVGIGQISSEVPQNLSASRPQDRQFILSSKKLLLSDSGFYLCACAKGFYEQYFGPGTRLTVT.

The gene calls are TRBV6-6 and TRBJ1-1; D perhaps matches TRBD1 (6 bases). The germline gives CDR1 MNHNY, CDR2 SVGAGI (reference sequence). Trimming shortened V by 4 bases and J by 3 bases, and 12 bases separated the two germline ends. The CDR3 runs 14 residues. In DNA, the CDR3 is TGTGCCAGCAGTTCCAGGGGCGGGGACACTGAAGCTTTCTTT. Residues: CASSSRGGDTEAFF.

A note on this clone: The sample carries other DNA sequences with the same CDR3. J is TRBJ2-3 and V is TRBV18; the D gene is possibly TRBD1 (5 bases). Germline CDR1 KGHSH, CDR2 LQKENI. The CDR3 totals 14 residues. Trimming took off 3 bases at V and 0 bases at J, with 7 bases between the two ends. The CDR3, as DNA: TGTGCCAGCTCACCTTCAGGGAGCACAGATACGCAGTATTTT. It is translated as CASSPSGSTDTQYF.

V and J are TRBV28 and TRBJ1-2; 10 bases are shared with TRBD1. V lost 8 bases to trimming and J lost 6 bases; unmatched junction nucleotides: 3. This CDR3 contains 12 residues. Germline loops: CDR1 MDHEN, CDR2 SYDVKM. The CDR3 reads CASGTGADGYTF. The CDR3 coding sequence is TGTGCCAGCGGGACAGGGGCCGATGGCTACACCTTC.